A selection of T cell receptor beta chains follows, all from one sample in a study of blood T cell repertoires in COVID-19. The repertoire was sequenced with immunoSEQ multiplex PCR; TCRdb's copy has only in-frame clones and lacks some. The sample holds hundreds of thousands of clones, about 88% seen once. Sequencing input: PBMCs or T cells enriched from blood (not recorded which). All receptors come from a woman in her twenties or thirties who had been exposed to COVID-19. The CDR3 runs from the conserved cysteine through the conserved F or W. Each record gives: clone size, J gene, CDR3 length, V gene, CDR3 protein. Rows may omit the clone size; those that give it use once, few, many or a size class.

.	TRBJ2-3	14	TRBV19	CASSGTGRTDTQYF
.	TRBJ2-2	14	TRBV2	CASRPDGHTGELFF
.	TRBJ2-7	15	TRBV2	CASSKSTQGIREQYF
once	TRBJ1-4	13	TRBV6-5	CASSQGPKEKLFF
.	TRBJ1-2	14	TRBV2	CASRWGGPNYGYTF
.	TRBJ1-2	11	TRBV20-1	CSALGAYGYTF
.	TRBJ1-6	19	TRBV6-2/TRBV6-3	CASSPNRVQPISYNSPLHF
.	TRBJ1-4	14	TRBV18	CASSPRATNEKLFF
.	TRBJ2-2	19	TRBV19	CASSIFRGTSGGNTGELFF
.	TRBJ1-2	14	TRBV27	CASRPSSSNYGYTF
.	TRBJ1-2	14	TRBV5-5	CASSLLGADYGYTF
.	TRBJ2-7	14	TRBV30	CAWTVGWRSYEQYF
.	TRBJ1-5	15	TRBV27	CASSSGARGNQPQHF
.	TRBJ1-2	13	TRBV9	CASSGTDYYGYTF
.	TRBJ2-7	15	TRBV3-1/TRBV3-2	CASSRTVAGAYEQYF
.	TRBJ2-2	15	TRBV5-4	CASSHPTGATGELFF
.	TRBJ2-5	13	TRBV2	CASSGQGQLAQYF
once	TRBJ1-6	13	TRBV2	CASSRTENSPLHF
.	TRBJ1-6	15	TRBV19	CASSIGGGYNSPLHF
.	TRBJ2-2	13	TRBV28	CASSTGGTGELFF
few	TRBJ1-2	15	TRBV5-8	CASSLSNRGNYGYTF
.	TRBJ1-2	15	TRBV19	CASSAGTGGSYGYTF
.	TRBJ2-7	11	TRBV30	CAVGTEYEQYF
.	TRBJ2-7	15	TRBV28	CASSSGTGQFEEQYF
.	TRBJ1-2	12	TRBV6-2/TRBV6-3	CASSSAAGSYTF
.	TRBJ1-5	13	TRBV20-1	CSASRLFNQPQHF
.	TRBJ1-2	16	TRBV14	CASSQDSDSFNYGYTF
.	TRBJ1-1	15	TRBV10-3	CASRRTGGPNTEAFF
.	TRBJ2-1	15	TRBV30	CAWNQGLAGGNEQFF
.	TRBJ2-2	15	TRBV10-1	CASSLGTGSTGELFF
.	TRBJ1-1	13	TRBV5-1	CATKTGPNTEAFF
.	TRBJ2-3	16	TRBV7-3	CASSPRVAGGTDTQYF
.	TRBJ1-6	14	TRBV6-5	CASSYGKEGSPLHF
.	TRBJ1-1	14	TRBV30	CAWSSGRGFTEAFF
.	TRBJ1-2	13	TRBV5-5	CASSAAGGWGYTF
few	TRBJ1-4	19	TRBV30	CAWSRLGTGPTKANEKLFF
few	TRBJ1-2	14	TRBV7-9	CASSLGSANYGYTF
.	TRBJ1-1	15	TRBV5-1	CASSLDRGSGTEAFF
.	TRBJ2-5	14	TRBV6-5	CASSRQGAKETQYF
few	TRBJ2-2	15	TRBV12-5	CASGLDPTNTGELFF
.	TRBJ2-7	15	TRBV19	CASSAFLAGIYEQYF
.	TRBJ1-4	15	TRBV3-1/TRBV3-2	CASSQGGIRNEKLFF
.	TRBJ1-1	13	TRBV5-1	CASSRQGDTEAFF
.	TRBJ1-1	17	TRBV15	CATSRDPPGQGASRAFF
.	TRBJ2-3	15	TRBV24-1	CATSAADRSTDTQYF
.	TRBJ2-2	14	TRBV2	CAMSLGRLPGELFF